This T cell receptor beta chain is drawn from a study of molecular identifiers for immune sequencing clone quantification. The wider study: Replicate RNA came from about 19,000 or 110,000 naive CD8 cells and was split five ways, and four parts were sequenced.

MiXCR, run by TCRdb on the PCR reads, gives a single entry per CDR3 protein. Found here are approximately 59,000 distinct CDR3 sequences, less than 20% of them singletons; the top ten hold about 1.6%. With regard to this clonotype: As yet, its antigen is unknown. A read error may explain this, as a much larger clone is one base away.

Study-wide results and limits: Clones above 20 RNA copies contained over 97% of effector molecules and under 1% of naive molecules.

RNA fractions of 10%, 30% or 50% and about 19,000 to 1,000,000 sorted cells were the source of naive CD8 libraries. Per germline, CDR1 SGDLS and CDR2 YYNGEE. This CDR3 has 17 residues. Sequenced sample: naive CD8+ T cells from blood, with Jurkat cell RNA spiked in. Subset given: FACS-sorted CD8+CD4-CCR7+CD45RA+ naive T cells. V is TRBV9 and J is TRBJ2-2; D is perhaps TRBD2 (7 bases). This TCR was sampled from a human donor in good health. Some libraries in this study had Jurkat cell RNA spiked in. The CDR3 loop is CASSGPKGGAQTGELLF. The DNA of the CDR3 is TGTGCCAGCAGCGGACCCAAGGGGGGGGCGCAAACCGGGGAGCTGTTATTT.